One sample yielded the 12 T cell receptor beta chains listed below, sequenced in a study of blood T cell repertoires in COVID-19. Using immunoSEQ multiplex PCR, the repertoire was profiled, and TCRdb retains in-frame clones only, with some absent. Counted here are approximately 270,000 clones, 85% to 90% occurring once; the ten biggest clones make up roughly 0.8%. The specimen was peripheral blood. These receptors originate from a man aged 25 to 40 with acute or convalescent COVID-19.

V and J are TRBV5-1 and TRBJ1-6; no definite D call. V gave up 0 bases and J gave up 10 bases, with 17 bases separating them. The length of the CDR3 is 16 residues. Germline values: CDR1 SGHRS, CDR2 YFSETQ. CDR3 amino acids: CASSLGALDGVSPLHF. DNA for the CDR3: TGCGCCAGCAGCTTGGGGGCCCTGGACGGGGTGTCACCCCTCCACTTT.

In this sample, this clone turned up once. The V call is TRBV6-5, the J call TRBJ2-1; no firm D call. The V end lost 8 bases, the J end lost 6 bases, and 8 bases lay between the germline ends. The CDR3 consists of 11 residues. The germline V gene encodes CDR1 MNHEY and CDR2 SVGAGI. This chain's CDR3 is CASYLSNEQFF. As DNA, the CDR3 is TGTGCCAGCTATCTGAGCAATGAGCAGTTCTTC.

The chain employs TRBV7-8 and TRBJ1-4; D is undetermined. This CDR3 comprises 12 residues. With 5 bases removed from V and 10 bases from J, the gap between germline ends came to 11 bases. Germline V gene sequence: CDR1 SGHVS, CDR2 FQNEAQ. CDR3 sequence reads: CASSQPPGKLFF. The CDR3 DNA reads as TGTGCCAGCAGCCAACCCCCGGGAAAACTGTTTTTT.

V usage is TRBV7-3 and J usage is TRBJ2-1; TRBD2 matches 11 bases. V lost 3 bases and J lost 5; bases outside the gene matches: 0. This CDR3 contains 14 residues. Looked up from germline, CDR1 is SGHTA and CDR2 is FQGTGA. In nucleotides, the CDR3 is TGTGCCAGCAGCTTGGGACTAGCGGACAATGAGCAGTTCTTC. This encodes CASSLGLADNEQFF.

The chain recombines TRBV15 with TRBJ2-7, with TRBD1 matching over 7 bases. This CDR3 has 14 amino acids. V lost 3 bases, J lost 1 base, and 3 bases stayed unmatched. Per germline, CDR1 LNHNV and CDR2 YYDKDF (reference sequence). Here the CDR3 DNA reads TGTGCCACCAGCAGCCGACAGGGTTCCTACGAGCAGTACTTC. Residues: CATSSRQGSYEQYF.

The chain is built from TRBV5-1 and TRBJ1-2; a possible D gene is TRBD1 (5 bases). This CDR3 is 13 amino acids long. Germline V lookup: CDR1 SGHRS, CDR2 YFSETQ. Trimming left V 0 bases short and J 7 bases short, with 10 bases between. CDR3 DNA: TGCGCCAGCAGCTTGGCAGGGTTCTCTGGCTACACCTTC. As protein: CASSLAGFSGYTF.

The gene calls are TRBV5-1 and TRBJ1-6, with 8 nucleotides matching TRBD1. Germline CDR1 reads SGHRS; CDR2 reads YFSETQ. The CDR3 runs to 15 residues. Germline trimming cut 4 bases from V and 7 bases from J; bases unmatched to any gene: 7. CDR3 nucleotide sequence: TGCGCCAGCAGCCGGGACAGGTCGGAAAATTCACCCCTCCACTTT. This sequence encodes CASSRDRSENSPLHF. The complete variable domain, with remaining parts taken from reference TRBV5-1 and TRBJ1-6, reads KAGVTQTPRYLIKTRGQQVTLSCSPISGHRSVSWYQQTPGQGLQFLFEYFSETQRNKGNFPGRFSGRQFSNSRSEMNVSTLELGDSALYLCASSRDRSENSPLHFGNGTRLTVT.

The chain uses TRBV3-1 (or the pseudogene TRBV3-2) and TRBJ2-2; no clear D. V gave up 0 bases and J gave up 7 bases, with 9 bases separating them. Germline assignment: CDR1 LGHDT and CDR2 YNNKEL (reference sequence). This CDR3 comprises 14 residues. CDR3 DNA sequence: TGTGCCAGCAGCCAAGATCGGAGTATCGGGGAGCTGTTTTTT. Translating gives CASSQDRSIGELFF.

This chain joins TRBV12-3 or TRBV12-4 and TRBJ1-3; D is unclear. The V end lost 1 base, the J end lost 8 bases, and 9 bases lay between the germline ends. The CDR3 extends over 13 amino acids. CDR3 nucleotide sequence: TGTGCCAGCAGTTTAGGTCTATTAGACACCATATATTTT. Translation: CASSLGLLDTIYF.

The chain employs TRBV28 and TRBJ1-1; TRBD1 matches 7 bases. This CDR3 comprises 12 residues. V shed 6 bases and J 8 bases; nucleotides not matched to a gene: 6. Germline CDR1 reads MDHEN; CDR2 reads SYDVKM. For the CDR3, the DNA is TGTGCCAGCAGCGGGTCGGGACAGGAAGCTTTCTTT. Protein sequence: CASSGSGQEAFF.

The chain links TRBV3-1 (or the pseudogene TRBV3-2) to TRBJ1-3, with D perhaps matching TRBD1 (5 bases). CDR1 is LGHDT and CDR2 is YNNKEL in the germline V gene (reference sequence). The CDR3 consists of 15 residues. V lost 1 base and J 2 bases, leaving 9 bases between the germline ends. In DNA form, the CDR3 reads TGTGCCAGCAGCCAAGGAAGACAGCCTGGAAACACCATATATTTT. Protein: CASSQGRQPGNTIYF.

The V and J genes are TRBV28 and TRBJ2-2; 9 nucleotides align to TRBD1. The germline CDR1 and CDR2 sequences are MDHEN and SYDVKM. The CDR3 is 14 amino acids. The trim removed 8 bases at V and 5 bases at J, leaving 6 bases unmatched. CDR3 in amino acids: CASQTGGRTGELFF. CDR3 DNA sequence: TGTGCCAGCCAAACAGGGGGCAGGACCGGGGAGCTGTTTTTT. Full variable domain (remainder filled in from reference TRBV28 and TRBJ2-2): DVKVTQSSRYLVKRTGEKVFLECVQDMDHENMFWYRQDPGLGLRLIYFSYDVKMKEKGDIPEGYSVSREKKERFSLILESASTNQTSMYLCASQTGGRTGELFFGEGSRLTVL.